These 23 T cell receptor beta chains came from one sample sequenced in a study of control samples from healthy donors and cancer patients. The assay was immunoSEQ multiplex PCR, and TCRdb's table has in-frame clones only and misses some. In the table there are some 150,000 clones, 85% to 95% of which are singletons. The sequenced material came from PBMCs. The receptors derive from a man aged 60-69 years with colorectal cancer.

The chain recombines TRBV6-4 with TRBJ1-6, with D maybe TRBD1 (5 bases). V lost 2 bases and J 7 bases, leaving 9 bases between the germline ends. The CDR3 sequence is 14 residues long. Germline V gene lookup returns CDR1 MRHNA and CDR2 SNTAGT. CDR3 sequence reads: CASSDEGRNSPLHF. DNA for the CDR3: TGTGCCAGCAGTGACGAGGGGAGGAATTCACCCCTCCACTTT.

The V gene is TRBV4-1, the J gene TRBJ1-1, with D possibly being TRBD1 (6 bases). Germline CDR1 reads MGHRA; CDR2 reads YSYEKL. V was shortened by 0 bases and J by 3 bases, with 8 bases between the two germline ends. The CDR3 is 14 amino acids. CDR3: CASSQEEGDTEAFF. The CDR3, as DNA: TGCGCCAGCAGCCAAGAAGAGGGGGACACTGAAGCTTTCTTT.

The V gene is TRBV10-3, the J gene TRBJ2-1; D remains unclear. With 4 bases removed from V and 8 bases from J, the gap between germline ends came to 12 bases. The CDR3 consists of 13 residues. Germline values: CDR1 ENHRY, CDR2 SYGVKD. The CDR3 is CAISVSGNYEQFF. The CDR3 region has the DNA TGTGCCATCAGTGTTTCAGGAAACTATGAGCAGTTCTTC.

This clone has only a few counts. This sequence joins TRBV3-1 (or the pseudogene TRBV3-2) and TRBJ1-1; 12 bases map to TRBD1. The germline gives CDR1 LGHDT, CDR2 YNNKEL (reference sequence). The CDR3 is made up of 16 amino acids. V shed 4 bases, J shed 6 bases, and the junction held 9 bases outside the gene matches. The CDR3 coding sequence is TGTGCCAGCAGCCCGACGACGGGACAGGGGGCCGCTGAAGCTTTCTTT. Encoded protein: CASSPTTGQGAAEAFF.

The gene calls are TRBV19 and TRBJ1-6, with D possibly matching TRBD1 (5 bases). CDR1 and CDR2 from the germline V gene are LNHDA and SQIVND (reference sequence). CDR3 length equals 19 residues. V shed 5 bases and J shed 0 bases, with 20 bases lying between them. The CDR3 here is CASSSTDSTYSSYNSPLHF. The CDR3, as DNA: TGTGCCAGTAGTTCCACCGACAGCACGTACAGCTCCTATAATTCACCCCTCCACTTT.

CDR3 bases: TGTGCCAGCAGCGAGATAGCGGGGACCTTGGGGACCCAGTACTTC. Protein: CASSEIAGTLGTQYF. V and J are TRBV7-6 and TRBJ2-5, with 8 nucleotides matching TRBD2. V shed 5 bases, J shed 7 bases, and the junction held 12 bases outside the gene matches. Per germline, CDR1 SGHVS and CDR2 FNYEAQ. The CDR3 spans 15 residues.

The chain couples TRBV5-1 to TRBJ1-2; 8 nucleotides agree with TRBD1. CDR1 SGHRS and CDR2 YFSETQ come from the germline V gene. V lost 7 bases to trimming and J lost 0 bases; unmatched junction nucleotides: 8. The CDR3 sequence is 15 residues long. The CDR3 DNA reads TGCGCCAGCGATCCCGGACAGGGAGCTAACTATGGCTACACCTTC. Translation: CASDPGQGANYGYTF.

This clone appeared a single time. The CDR3 DNA reads as TGTGCCAGCAGCCCCCCCCGCGGGGGGGGAACCGGGGAGCTGTTTTTT. The encoded protein is CASSPPRGGGTGELFF. V usage is TRBV13 and J usage is TRBJ2-2, with 9 positions matching TRBD2. J lost 5 bases, V lost 5 bases, and 9 bases had no gene match. In germline, CDR1 is PRHDT, CDR2 FYEKMQ (reference sequence). This CDR3 has 16 residues.

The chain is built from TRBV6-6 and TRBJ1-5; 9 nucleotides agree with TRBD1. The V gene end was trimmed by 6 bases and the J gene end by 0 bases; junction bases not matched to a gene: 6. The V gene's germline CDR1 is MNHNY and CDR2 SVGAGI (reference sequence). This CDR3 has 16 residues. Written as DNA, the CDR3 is TGTGCCAGCAGCCAAGGGACAGGGATTAGCAATCAGCCCCAGCATTTT. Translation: CASSQGTGISNQPQHF.

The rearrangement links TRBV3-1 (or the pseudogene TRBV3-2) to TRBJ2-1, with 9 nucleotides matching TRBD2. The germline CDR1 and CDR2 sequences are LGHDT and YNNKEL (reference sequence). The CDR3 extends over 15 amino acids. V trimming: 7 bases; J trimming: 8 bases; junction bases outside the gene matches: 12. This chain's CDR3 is CASTPRGGAEDEQFF. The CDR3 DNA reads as TGTGCCAGCACCCCACGCGGGGGGGCCGAGGATGAGCAGTTCTTC.

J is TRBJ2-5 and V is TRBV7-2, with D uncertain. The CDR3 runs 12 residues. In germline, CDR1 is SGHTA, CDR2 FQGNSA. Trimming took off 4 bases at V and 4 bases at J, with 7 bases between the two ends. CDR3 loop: CASSSYRETQYF. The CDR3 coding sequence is TGTGCCAGCAGCTCTTACCGAGAGACCCAGTACTTC.

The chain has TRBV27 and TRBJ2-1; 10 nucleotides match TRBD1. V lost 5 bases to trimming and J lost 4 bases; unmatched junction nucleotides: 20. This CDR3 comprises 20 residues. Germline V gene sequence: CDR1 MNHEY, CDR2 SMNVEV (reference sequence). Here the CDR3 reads CASSTDPPSPPGQGYNEQFF. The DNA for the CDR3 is TGTGCCAGCAGTACCGATCCCCCCTCCCCACCGGGACAGGGGTACAATGAGCAGTTCTTC.

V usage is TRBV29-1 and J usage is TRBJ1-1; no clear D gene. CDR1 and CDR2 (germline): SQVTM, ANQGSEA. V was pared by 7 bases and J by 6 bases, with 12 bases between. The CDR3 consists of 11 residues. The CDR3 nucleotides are TGCAGCGCCGGCCGGATGGCTGAAGCTTTCTTT. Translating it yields CSAGRMAEAFF.

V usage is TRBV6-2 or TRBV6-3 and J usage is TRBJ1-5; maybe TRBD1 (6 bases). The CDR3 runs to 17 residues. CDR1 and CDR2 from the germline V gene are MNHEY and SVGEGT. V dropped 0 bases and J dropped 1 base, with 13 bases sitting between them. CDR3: CASSYSGSRGSNQPQHF. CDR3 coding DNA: TGTGCCAGCAGTTACTCTGGTAGCAGGGGAAGCAATCAGCCCCAGCATTTT.

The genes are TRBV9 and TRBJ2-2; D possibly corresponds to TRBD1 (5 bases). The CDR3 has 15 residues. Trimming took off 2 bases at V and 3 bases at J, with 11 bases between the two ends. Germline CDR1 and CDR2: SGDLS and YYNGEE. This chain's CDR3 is CASSVEWGHTGELFF. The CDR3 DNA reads TGTGCCAGCAGCGTGGAGTGGGGCCACACCGGGGAGCTGTTTTTT. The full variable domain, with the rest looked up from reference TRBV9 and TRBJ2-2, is DSGVTQTPKHLITATGQRVTLRCSPRSGDLSVYWYQQSLDQGLQFLIQYYNGEERAKGNILERFSAQQFPDLHSELNLSSLELGDSALYFCASSVEWGHTGELFFGEGSRLTVL.

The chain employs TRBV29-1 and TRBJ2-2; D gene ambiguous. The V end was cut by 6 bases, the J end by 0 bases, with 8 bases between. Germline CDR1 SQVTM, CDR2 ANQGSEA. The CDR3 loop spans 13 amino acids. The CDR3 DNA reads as TGCAGCGTGCATCTTACGAACACCGGGGAGCTGTTTTTT. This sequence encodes CSVHLTNTGELFF.

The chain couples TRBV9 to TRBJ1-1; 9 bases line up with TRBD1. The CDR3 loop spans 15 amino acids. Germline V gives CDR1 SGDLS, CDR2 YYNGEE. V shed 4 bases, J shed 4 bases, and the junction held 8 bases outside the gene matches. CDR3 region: CASSYGQGRSTEAFF. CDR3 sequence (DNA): TGTGCCAGCAGCTATGGACAGGGGAGGAGCACTGAAGCTTTCTTT.

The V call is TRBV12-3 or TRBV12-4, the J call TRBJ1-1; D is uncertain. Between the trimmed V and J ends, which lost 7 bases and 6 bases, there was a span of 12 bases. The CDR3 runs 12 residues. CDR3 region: CASILGGSEAFF. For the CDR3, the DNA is TGTGCCAGCATCTTAGGAGGGTCTGAAGCTTTCTTT.

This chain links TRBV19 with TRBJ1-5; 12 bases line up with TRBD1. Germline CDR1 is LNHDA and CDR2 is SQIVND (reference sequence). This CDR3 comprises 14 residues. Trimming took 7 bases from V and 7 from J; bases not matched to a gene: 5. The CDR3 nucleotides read TGTGCCAGTAACGTAGGGACAGGGGGCCAGCCCCAGCATTTT. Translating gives CASNVGTGGQPQHF. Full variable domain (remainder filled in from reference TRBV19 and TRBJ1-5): DGGITQSPKYLFRKEGQNVTLSCEQNLNHDAMYWYRQDPGQGLRLIYYSQIVNDFQKGDIAEGYSVSREKKESFPLTVTSAQKNPTAFYLCASNVGTGGQPQHFGDGTRLSIL.

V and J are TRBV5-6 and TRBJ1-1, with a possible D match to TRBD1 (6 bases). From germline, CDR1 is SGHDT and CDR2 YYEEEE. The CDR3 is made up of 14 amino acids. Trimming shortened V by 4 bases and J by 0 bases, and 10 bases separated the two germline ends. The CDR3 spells CASSSRGLNTEAFF. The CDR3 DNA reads TGTGCCAGCAGCAGCCGGGGGCTGAACACTGAAGCTTTCTTT.

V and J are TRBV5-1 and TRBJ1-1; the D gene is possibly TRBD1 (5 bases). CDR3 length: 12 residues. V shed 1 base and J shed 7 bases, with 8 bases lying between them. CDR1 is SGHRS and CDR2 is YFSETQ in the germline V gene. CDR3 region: CASSLSGIEAFF. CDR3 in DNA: TGCGCCAGCAGCTTGTCAGGGATTGAAGCTTTCTTT.

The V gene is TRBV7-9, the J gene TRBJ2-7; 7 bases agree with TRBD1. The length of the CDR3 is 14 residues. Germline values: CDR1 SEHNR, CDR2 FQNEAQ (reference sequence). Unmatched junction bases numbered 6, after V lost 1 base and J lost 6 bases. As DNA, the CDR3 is TGTGCCAGCAGCTTAGAGACAGGGATCGGCGAGCAGTACTTC. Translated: CASSLETGIGEQYF.

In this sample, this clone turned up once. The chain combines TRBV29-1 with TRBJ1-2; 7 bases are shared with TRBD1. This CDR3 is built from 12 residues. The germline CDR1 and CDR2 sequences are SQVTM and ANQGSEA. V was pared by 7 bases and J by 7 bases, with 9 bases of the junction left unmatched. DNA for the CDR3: TGCAGCGGGGTCGTGGACAGGTTTGGCTACACCTTC. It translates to CSGVVDRFGYTF.